The subject of this entry is one T cell receptor beta chain. The record originates from a study of blood T cell repertoires in COVID-19. Trimming took 8 bases from V and 0 from J, leaving 14 bases between them. The germline V gene encodes CDR1 SNHLY and CDR2 FYNNEI. This CDR3 has 16 residues. The method was immunoSEQ multiplex PCR; TCRdb's version includes in-frame clones alone and lacks a portion of them. Of about 500,000 clones in the sample, 89% are singletons; the top ten hold approximately 0.9%. The sequence derives from a man younger than 35 with COVID-19, enrolled during active disease. The rearrangement uses TRBV2 and TRBJ2-6; D is possibly TRBD1 (6 bases). The sample consisted of peripheral blood. In DNA, the CDR3 is TGTGCCAGCGCCCTGGGACAACACTCTGGGGCCAACGTCCTGACTTTC. This sequence encodes CASALGQHSGANVLTF.